This TCR beta chain was obtained from a study of cytomegalovirus exposure and HLA in healthy donors. At the level of the study: Sequencing of about 200 million T cells in an earlier analysis found some 100 million unique TCR beta sequences. For the approximately 420 genotyped donors, more than 65% fell within the Caucasian-associated ancestry cluster. Study-level findings and limits: The likely origin of a cluster of highly shared sequence variants was a sequencing artifact.

A multiplex PCR was run with 60 Vbeta primers and 13 Jbeta primers. This table comes from immunoSEQ multiplex PCR, and its TCRdb copy is limited to in-frame clones, with some not included. The repertoire has about 94,000 clones, about 80% of them found once; the top ten carry about 1.4%. A remark on this clone: The antigen is undetermined.

The specimen was PBMCs. The TCR sequence derives from a male donor in good health and CMV-seronegative.

The CDR3 sequence is CASKKEGTGVYGYTF. In DNA form, the CDR3 reads TGTGCCAGTAAGAAAGAGGGGACAGGGGTCTATGGCTACACCTTC. The gene calls are TRBV19 and TRBJ1-2; 10 bases line up with TRBD1. The germline CDR1 and CDR2 sequences are LNHDA and SQIVND (reference sequence). The CDR3 has 15 residues. The trim removed 7 bases at V and 4 bases at J, leaving 9 bases unmatched.